This entry concerns a single TCR beta chain. These data are taken from a study of blood T cell repertoires in COVID-19. Study details: Sources were T cells, B-cell-depleted T cells, or PBMCs; the material itself was cDNA or gDNA.

Individuals drawn from approximately 22 US areas were about 18 to 89 years old. With 1 base clipped from V and 5 bases from J, the junction kept 6 bases outside the gene matches. Germline V gene sequence: CDR1 SGHAT, CDR2 FQNNGV. CDR3 length equals 15 residues. Clones were read by immunoSEQ multiplex PCR, and TCRdb kept only the in-frame ones, dropping some. The repertoire holds approximately 340,000 clones, 91% seen once, with more than 0.85% in the top ten. Sequencing was performed on PBMCs or T cells enriched from blood (not recorded which). This receptor was obtained from a woman between 40 and 55 years old who had been exposed to COVID-19. The chain employs TRBV11-2 and TRBJ1-1; TRBD1 aligns across 8 bases. CDR3 protein: CASSLAGGFGTEAFF. The CDR3 DNA is TGTGCCAGCAGCTTAGCAGGGGGCTTTGGTACTGAAGCTTTCTTT.